The 8 T cell receptor beta chains listed next were all sequenced from one sample in a study of cytomegalovirus exposure and HLA in healthy donors. With 60 Vbeta and 13 Jbeta primers, the PCR was carried out. TCRdb's table, derived via immunoSEQ multiplex PCR, lists solely in-frame clones and lacks some. The data contain some 120,000 clones, 77% of them singletons. Sequences were obtained from PBMCs. The receptors come from a human donor in good health.

The chain carries TRBV19 and TRBJ1-4, with D possibly being TRBD1 (6 bases). CDR3 length: 15 residues. V lost 5 bases and J 6 bases, leaving 16 bases between the germline ends. The germline V gene has CDR1 LNHDA and CDR2 SQIVND (reference sequence). The CDR3 spells CASSSEGAGDEKLFF. The DNA for the CDR3 is TGTGCCAGTAGTTCGGAAGGTGCAGGGGATGAAAAACTGTTTTTT.

The chain has TRBV9 and TRBJ2-1; 13 bases fit TRBD2. CDR1 and CDR2 from the germline V gene are SGDLS and YYNGEE. The CDR3 contains 16 residues. V lost 2 bases, J lost 3 bases, and 2 bases stayed unmatched. CDR3 nucleotides: TGTGCCAGCAGCGTGGGACTAGCGGGATTCTACAATGAGCAGTTCTTC. This encodes CASSVGLAGFYNEQFF.

The J gene is TRBJ2-1, the V gene TRBV4-1, with a weak D call TRBD2 (6 bases). The germline V gene has CDR1 MGHRA and CDR2 YSYEKL. Trimming took 3 bases from V and 2 from J, leaving 11 bases between them. This CDR3 contains 15 residues. In DNA, the CDR3 is TGCGCCAGCAGCCAGCCCTGGGAGGCCTACAATGAGCAGTTCTTC. This encodes CASSQPWEAYNEQFF.

The chain employs TRBV28 and TRBJ2-6, with 7 bases aligning to TRBD1. J was trimmed by 2 bases and V by 5 bases; bases with no gene match: 6. This CDR3 region has 16 residues. The germline V gene has CDR1 MDHEN and CDR2 SYDVKM. The CDR3: CASSLTGRAGANVLTF. CDR3 nucleotides: TGTGCCAGCAGTCTGACAGGGAGAGCTGGGGCCAACGTCCTGACTTTC.

The chain joins TRBV18 to TRBJ2-1; 11 bases align to TRBD1. The CDR3 loop spans 14 amino acids. V shed 3 bases, J shed 9 bases, and the junction held 4 bases outside the gene matches. Germline assignment: CDR1 KGHSH and CDR2 LQKENI. For the CDR3, the DNA is TGTGCCAGCTCACCGGGACAGGGGGTGGGTGAGCAGTTCTTC. Translating it yields CASSPGQGVGEQFF.

CDR3 protein: CASGRDRSRSYEQYF. The CDR3 coding sequence is TGTGCCAGCGGAAGAGACAGAAGCCGCTCCTACGAGCAGTACTTC. The chain has TRBV6-5 and TRBJ2-7, with TRBD1 as a possible D gene (5 bases). Germline CDR1 and CDR2: MNHEY and SVGAGI. Trimming removed 8 bases at V and 0 bases at J, with 17 bases between. CDR3 length: 15 residues.

This rearrangement joins TRBV4-1 to TRBJ2-3; 11 bases are a match to TRBD2. Germline V gives CDR1 MGHRA, CDR2 YSYEKL. This CDR3 region has 16 residues. The V segment lost 1 base and the J segment 6 bases; nucleotides outside the gene matches: 6. DNA for the CDR3: TGCGCCAGCAGCCAAGCCCAGGCTAGCGGGAGGGATACGCAGTATTTT. As protein: CASSQAQASGRDTQYF.

This chain connects TRBV7-2 to TRBJ1-2; tentatively, D is TRBD1 (5 bases). There are 16 residues in the CDR3. V gave up 4 bases and J gave up 2 bases, with 17 bases separating them. Germline V CDR1 and CDR2: SGHTA, FQGNSA. The CDR3 DNA is TGTGCCAGCAGCTCCGACACTCAGGGATCCAACTATGGCTACACCTTC. Its translation is CASSSDTQGSNYGYTF.